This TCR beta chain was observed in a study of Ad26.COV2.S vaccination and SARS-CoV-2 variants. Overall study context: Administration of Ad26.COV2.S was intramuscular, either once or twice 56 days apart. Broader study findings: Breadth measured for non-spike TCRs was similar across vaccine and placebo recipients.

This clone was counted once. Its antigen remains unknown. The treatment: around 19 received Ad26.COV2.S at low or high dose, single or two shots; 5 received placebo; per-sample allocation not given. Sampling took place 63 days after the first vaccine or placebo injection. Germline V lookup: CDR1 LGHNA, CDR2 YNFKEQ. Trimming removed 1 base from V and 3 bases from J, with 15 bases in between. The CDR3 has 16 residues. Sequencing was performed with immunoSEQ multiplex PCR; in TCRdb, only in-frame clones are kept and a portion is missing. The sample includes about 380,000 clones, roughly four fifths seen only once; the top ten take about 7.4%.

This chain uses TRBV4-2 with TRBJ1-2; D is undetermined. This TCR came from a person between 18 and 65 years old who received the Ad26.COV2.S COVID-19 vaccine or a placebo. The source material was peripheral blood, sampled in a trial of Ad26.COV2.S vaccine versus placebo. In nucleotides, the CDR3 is TGTGCCAGCAGCCAAGCCGGCGTAAATACAGACTATGGCTACACCTTC. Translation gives CASSQAGVNTDYGYTF.